Described below is a single T cell receptor beta chain sequence and its context. V shed 0 bases, J shed 4 bases, and the junction held 5 bases outside the gene matches. The CDR3 contains 16 residues. Per the germline V gene, CDR1 is SEHNR and CDR2 is FQNEAQ (reference sequence). The method was immunoSEQ multiplex PCR; TCRdb's version includes in-frame clones alone and lacks a portion of them. The sample has around 1,000,000 clones, about 72% seen once. The sample originates from a study of shared clonotypes between healthy human individuals. In the study overall: CD4 naive cells filled three plates per donor, CD4 memory three, CD8 naive two and CD8 memory one.

Sample: memory CD4+ T cells from PBMCs. Subset given: CD45RA-negative fraction. The genes are TRBV7-9 and TRBJ1-4, with 7 bases lining up with TRBD1. This clonotype was obtained from a man in his late teens or twenties in good health. Some clones in this sample may be carry-over from other donors' samples. In DNA, the CDR3 is TGTGCCAGCAGCTTAGCAGGGGCAGGGGGTAATGAAAAACTGTTTTTT. Protein product: CASSLAGAGGNEKLFF.